This T cell receptor (beta chain) was observed in a study of cytomegalovirus exposure and HLA in healthy donors (dated by TCRdb to the late 2010s). In the study overall: According to a later analysis, one platform produced both the 110 or so validation repertoires and the roughly 660 repertoires of the first cohort. The study aimed to test whether cataloging public T cell receptors could reveal signatures of past pathogen exposure. Along with the approximately 670-subject first cohort, a separate validation cohort of over 90 different subjects was used. High-throughput TCR immunosequencing, statistical association of individual TCRs with disease status, and machine learning were combined to predict cytomegalovirus infection status. What the work shows at the level of the full study, not this receptor alone: Cytomegalovirus status was reported to be diagnosed by the classifier with high specificity and sensitivity in both the original and validation cohorts. In vitro tests confirmed that three of the cytomegalovirus-associated TCR beta chains recognize cytomegalovirus antigens. In the study, around 150 TCR beta chains were listed as associated with cytomegalovirus. Across donors, most TCR sequences were observed very rarely, whereas some public TCRs were present in many individuals. The authors suggested that the approach could potentially be extended to other disease states and immunological phenotypes. A later analysis found that TCRs clustered in the first cohort also tended to co-occur in the 120 validation repertoires, with approximately 95% of cluster scores above 0. A later analysis lacked HLA typing for the validation cohort, so it scored co-occurrence in that cohort across all 120 or so repertoires.

Per the germline V gene, MNHNS is the CDR1 and SASEGT is the CDR2. V is clipped by 10 bases and J by 6 bases, and the sequence between their germline boundaries is 19 bases long. Taken from cysteine to phenylalanine, the CDR3 has 14 residues. Just the 42-base CDR3 DNA is kept, in frame starting at base 1. The donors were included in the validation cohort of some 120 subjects, a group kept apart from the 666-subject first cohort. Library preparation employed the immunoSEQ multiplex PCR assay. Processing in the source paper ran as follows. A statistical classification framework was built for diagnosing cytomegalovirus status from the catalog of TCR beta chain sequences. TCRdb stores this immuneACCESS table with in-frame sequences only. Part of the clones is absent; in the studies checked, under half of the shortfall reflects unresolved V genes, and no reason is known for the rest. That table is the source of V, J and clone size, and D and trimming were worked out from the DNA. Present in this sample are about 140,000 clones, 80% to 90% of which were seen just once. The ten largest clones capture less than 5.5% of the sample.

Notes on this clone: What antigen it recognizes has not been identified. No base-level quality is on record; no much larger clone is a single base apart.

Sequencing was done on a sample of PBMCs. The receptor was derived from a man aged 18 to 35 in good health and CMV-seropositive. The chain uses TRBV6-1 and TRBJ1-5; TRBD1 is a weak D gene call, 6 bases matching. The DNA is as follows: TGTGCCACCTTATATAACGGGGGGCCTCAGCCCCAGCATTTT. Its protein product is CATLYNGGPQPQHF.